The present entry profiles one T cell receptor beta chain with its context. Its matching antigen is unknown. Extracted RNA was reverse transcribed into cDNA, the sequencing template. Only in-frame clones appear in the TCRdb table, and some are missing; sequencing was by immunoSEQ multiplex PCR. The sample shows approximately 130,000 clones, about 51% of them seen only once. This entry is derived from a study of CD8+ T cells in alopecia areata. Study results and caveats: Scalp lesions, especially in alopecia totalis/universalis, had higher clonality than normal scalp. Normal skin's resident alphabeta T cells are also sequenced in scalp samples.

Punch biopsies of lesional scalp, plus peripheral blood, were taken from alopecia areata patients. The germline V gene encodes CDR1 MNHEY and CDR2 SMNVEV (reference sequence). The CDR3 is 13 residues long. The sequenced sample was NKG2D-low CD8+ T cells sorted from blood. V and J are TRBV27 and TRBJ2-5; possible D gene TRBD1, 5 bases. TRBJ2-7 explains the end of the DNA better; the J call may be wrong. The TCR originated in a human donor with alopecia areata. In nucleotides, the CDR3 is TGTGCCAGCAGTTTAGACAGCAACTACGAGCAGTACTTC. This translates into CASSLDSNYEQYF.